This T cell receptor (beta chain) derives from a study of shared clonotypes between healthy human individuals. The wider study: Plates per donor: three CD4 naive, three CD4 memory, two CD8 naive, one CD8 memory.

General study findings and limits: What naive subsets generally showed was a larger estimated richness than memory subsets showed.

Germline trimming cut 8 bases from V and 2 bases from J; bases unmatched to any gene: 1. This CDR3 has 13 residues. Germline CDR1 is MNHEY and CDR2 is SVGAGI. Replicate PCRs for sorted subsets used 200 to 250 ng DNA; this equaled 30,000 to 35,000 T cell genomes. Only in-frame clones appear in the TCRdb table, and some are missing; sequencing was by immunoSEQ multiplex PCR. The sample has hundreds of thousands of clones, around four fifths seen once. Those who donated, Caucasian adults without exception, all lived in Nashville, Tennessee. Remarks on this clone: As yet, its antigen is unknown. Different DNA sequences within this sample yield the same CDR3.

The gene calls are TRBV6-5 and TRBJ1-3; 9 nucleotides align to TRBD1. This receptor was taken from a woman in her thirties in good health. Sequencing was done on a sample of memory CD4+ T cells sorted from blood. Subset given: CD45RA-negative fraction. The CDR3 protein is CASRTGAGNTIYF. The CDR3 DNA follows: TGTGCCAGCCGGACAGGGGCTGGAAACACCATATATTTT.